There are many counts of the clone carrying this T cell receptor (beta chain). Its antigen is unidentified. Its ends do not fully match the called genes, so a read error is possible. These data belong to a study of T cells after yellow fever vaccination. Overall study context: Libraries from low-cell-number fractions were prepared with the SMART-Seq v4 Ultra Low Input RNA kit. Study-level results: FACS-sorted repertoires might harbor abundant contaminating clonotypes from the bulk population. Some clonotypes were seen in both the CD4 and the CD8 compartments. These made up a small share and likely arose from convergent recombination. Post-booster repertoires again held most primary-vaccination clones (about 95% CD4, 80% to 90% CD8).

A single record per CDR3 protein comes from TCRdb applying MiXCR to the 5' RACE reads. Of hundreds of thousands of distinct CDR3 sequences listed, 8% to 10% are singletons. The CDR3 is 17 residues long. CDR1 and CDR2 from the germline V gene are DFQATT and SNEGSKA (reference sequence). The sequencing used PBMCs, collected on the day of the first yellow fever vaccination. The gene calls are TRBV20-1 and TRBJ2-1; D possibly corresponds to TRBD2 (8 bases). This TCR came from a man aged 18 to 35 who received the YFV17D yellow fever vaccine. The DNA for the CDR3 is TGCAGTGCCAGAGGGGGCGGGGGGCCCAGCTCCTACAATGAGCAGTTCTTC. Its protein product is CSARGGGGPSSYNEQFF.